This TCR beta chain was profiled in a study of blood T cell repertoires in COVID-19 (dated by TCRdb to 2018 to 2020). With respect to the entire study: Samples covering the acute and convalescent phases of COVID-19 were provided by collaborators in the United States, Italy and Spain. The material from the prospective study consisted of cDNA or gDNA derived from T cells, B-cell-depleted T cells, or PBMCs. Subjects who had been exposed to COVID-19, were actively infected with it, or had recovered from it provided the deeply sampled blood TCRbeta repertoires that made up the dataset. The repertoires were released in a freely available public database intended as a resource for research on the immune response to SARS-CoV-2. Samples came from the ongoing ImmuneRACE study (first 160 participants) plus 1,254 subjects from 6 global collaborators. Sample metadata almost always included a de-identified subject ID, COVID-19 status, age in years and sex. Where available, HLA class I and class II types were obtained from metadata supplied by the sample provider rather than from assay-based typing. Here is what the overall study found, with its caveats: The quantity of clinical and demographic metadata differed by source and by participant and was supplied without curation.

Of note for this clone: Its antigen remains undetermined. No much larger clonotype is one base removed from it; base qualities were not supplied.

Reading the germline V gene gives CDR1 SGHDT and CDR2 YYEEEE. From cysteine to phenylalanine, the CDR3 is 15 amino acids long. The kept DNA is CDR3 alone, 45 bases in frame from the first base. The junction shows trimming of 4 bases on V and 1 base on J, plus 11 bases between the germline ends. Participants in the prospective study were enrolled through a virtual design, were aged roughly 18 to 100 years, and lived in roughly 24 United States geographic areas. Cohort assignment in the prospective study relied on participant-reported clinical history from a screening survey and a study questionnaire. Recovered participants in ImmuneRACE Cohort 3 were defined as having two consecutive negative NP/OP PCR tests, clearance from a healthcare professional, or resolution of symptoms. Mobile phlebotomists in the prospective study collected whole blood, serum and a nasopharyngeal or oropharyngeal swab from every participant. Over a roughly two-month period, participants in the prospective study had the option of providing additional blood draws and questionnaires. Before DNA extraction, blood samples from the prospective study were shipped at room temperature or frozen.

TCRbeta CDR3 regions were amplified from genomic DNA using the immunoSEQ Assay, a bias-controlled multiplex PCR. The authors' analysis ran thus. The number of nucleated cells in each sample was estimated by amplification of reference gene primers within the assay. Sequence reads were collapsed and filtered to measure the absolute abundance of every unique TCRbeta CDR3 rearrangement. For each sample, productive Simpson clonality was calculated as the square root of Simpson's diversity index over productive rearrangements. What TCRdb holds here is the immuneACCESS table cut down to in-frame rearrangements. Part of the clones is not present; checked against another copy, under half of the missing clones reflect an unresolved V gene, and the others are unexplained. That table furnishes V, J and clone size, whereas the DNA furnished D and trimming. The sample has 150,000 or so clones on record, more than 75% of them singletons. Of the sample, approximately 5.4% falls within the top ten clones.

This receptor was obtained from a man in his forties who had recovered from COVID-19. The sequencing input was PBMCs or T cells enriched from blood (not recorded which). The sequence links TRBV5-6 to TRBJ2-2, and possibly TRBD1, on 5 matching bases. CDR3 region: CASSPVGQNTGELFF. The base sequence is TGTGCCAGCAGCCCCGTAGGACAGAACACCGGGGAGCTGTTTTTT.